Following are 14 T cell receptor beta chains from one sample sequenced in a study of cytomegalovirus exposure and HLA in healthy donors. The PCR was carried out with 60 Vbeta primers and 13 Jbeta primers. Sequencing used immunoSEQ multiplex PCR; TCRdb keeps in-frame clones, though not all of them. The sample has more than 90,000 clones; 65% to 85% are singletons. Specimen: PBMCs. These receptor sequences come from a man aged 50-59 years in good health and CMV-seropositive.

This clone showed up just once. The genes are TRBV11-3 and TRBJ2-3; D possibly corresponds to TRBD2 (5 bases). The CDR3 has 17 amino acids. V lost 4 bases and J lost 2, with 19 bases in between. Germline CDR1 reads SGHNT; CDR2 reads YENEEA. The CDR3 loop reads CASSSSNGLTYTDTQYF. The CDR3, as DNA: TGTGCCAGCAGCTCTAGCAATGGACTGACGTACACAGATACGCAGTATTTT.

This chain connects TRBV5-6 to TRBJ2-7; TRBD2 matches at 8 bases. The CDR3 sequence is 14 residues long. The germline gives CDR1 SGHDT, CDR2 YYEEEE. J was trimmed by 2 bases and V by 5 bases; bases with no gene match: 6. In nucleotides, the CDR3 is TGTGCCAGCAGTCGTGGGACTAGTACCTACGAGCAGTACTTC. This codes for CASSRGTSTYEQYF.

CDR3 nucleotide sequence: TGTGCCAGCAGCTTCCTCTCCTATAATTCACCCCTCCACTTT. This gives the protein CASSFLSYNSPLHF. The gene calls are TRBV7-2 and TRBJ1-6; D gene ambiguous. The CDR3 totals 14 residues. Per the germline V gene, CDR1 is SGHTA and CDR2 is FQGNSA. V shed 3 bases and J shed 0 bases, with 3 bases lying between them.

This clone has a single count. This sequence joins TRBV5-1 and TRBJ2-1, with 7 bases that match TRBD2. This CDR3 has 17 residues. The J segment lost 5 bases and the V segment lost 0 bases, leaving 11 bases of the junction unmatched. Germline V lookup: CDR1 SGHRS, CDR2 YFSETQ. The CDR3 DNA is TGCGCCAGCAGCTTGGATCCTGGGGGGGGAGGAAACAATGAGCAGTTCTTC. Encoded protein: CASSLDPGGGGNNEQFF.

This clone has just a few counts. V and J are TRBV28 and TRBJ2-7; the match to TRBD1 covers 11 bases. The CDR3 consists of 15 residues. Germline CDR1 MDHEN, CDR2 SYDVKM. V shed 4 bases and J 3 bases; nucleotides not matched to a gene: 5. The CDR3 loop reads CASSSSGTGGYEQYF. CDR3 DNA: TGTGCCAGCAGTTCCTCCGGGACAGGGGGCTACGAGCAGTACTTC.

The genes are TRBV11-1 and TRBJ1-4; 8 bases agree with TRBD1. Looked up from germline, CDR1 is SGHAT and CDR2 is FQDESV (reference sequence). The CDR3 consists of 14 residues. J lost 8 bases, V lost 3 bases, and 5 bases had no gene match. The CDR3 is CASSFRQGAEKLFF. The CDR3 region has the DNA TGTGCCAGCAGCTTCCGGCAGGGGGCCGAAAAACTGTTTTTT.

J is TRBJ2-3 and V is TRBV5-1; 13 positions match TRBD2. J was trimmed by 5 bases and V by 6 bases; bases with no gene match: 9. This CDR3 is built from 16 residues. Germline CDR1 SGHRS, CDR2 YFSETQ. The CDR3 reads CASNPTSGGARDTQYF. The DNA of the CDR3 is TGCGCCAGCAACCCAACTAGCGGGGGGGCCAGAGATACGCAGTATTTT.

The J gene is TRBJ2-7, the V gene TRBV9; 9 positions match TRBD2. The trim removed 4 bases at V and 2 bases at J, leaving 4 bases unmatched. CDR1 and CDR2 from the germline V gene are SGDLS and YYNGEE. There are 14 residues in the CDR3. CDR3 protein: CASSFSGGPYEQYF. CDR3 coding DNA: TGTGCCAGCAGCTTTAGCGGGGGCCCCTACGAGCAGTACTTC. The complete variable domain, with remaining parts taken from reference TRBV9 and TRBJ2-7, reads DSGVTQTPKHLITATGQRVTLRCSPRSGDLSVYWYQQSLDQGLQFLIQYYNGEERAKGNILERFSAQQFPDLHSELNLSSLELGDSALYFCASSFSGGPYEQYFGPGTRLTVT.

The rearrangement links TRBV28 to TRBJ1-1, with D possibly matching TRBD1 (6 bases). The CDR3 is made up of 15 amino acids. Trimming left V 7 bases short and J 2 bases short, with 17 bases between. Germline V lookup: CDR1 MDHEN, CDR2 SYDVKM. The CDR3, as DNA: TGTGCCAGCACCCTAACAGGGCCGGGTAACACTGAAGCTTTCTTT. Its translation is CASTLTGPGNTEAFF.

V usage is TRBV14 and J usage is TRBJ2-1; D is possibly TRBD1 (6 bases). Trimming took off 3 bases at V and 8 bases at J, with 11 bases between the two ends. From germline, CDR1 is SGHDN and CDR2 FVKESK. This CDR3 has 13 amino acids. CDR3 sequence: CASSQRQVDEQFF. Written as DNA, the CDR3 is TGTGCCAGCAGCCAGCGACAGGTTGATGAGCAGTTCTTC.

The chain is built from TRBV18 and TRBJ2-7; 9 bases are shared with TRBD1. The CDR3 runs 11 residues. Germline V gene lookup returns CDR1 KGHSH and CDR2 LQKENI. V was pared by 9 bases and J by 7 bases, with 4 bases of the junction left unmatched. CDR3 in DNA: TGTGCCAGTACAGGGGGCGCAGAGCAGTACTTC. Amino acids: CASTGGAEQYF.

CDR3 protein: CASSPQGINQPQHF. CDR3 bases: TGTGCCAGCAGCCCCCAGGGTATTAATCAGCCCCAGCATTTT. This chain connects TRBV11-2 to TRBJ1-5, with D maybe TRBD1 (5 bases). Between the trimmed V and J ends, which lost 5 bases and 4 bases, there was a span of 12 bases. This CDR3 region has 14 residues. The germline V gene has CDR1 SGHAT and CDR2 FQNNGV.

This clone was found a few times. The rearrangement uses TRBV19 and TRBJ2-5; 11 bases agree with TRBD2. The CDR3 is made up of 13 amino acids. The V gene's germline CDR1 is LNHDA and CDR2 SQIVND (reference sequence). V trimming: 3 bases; J trimming: 9 bases; junction bases outside the gene matches: 3. The CDR3 sequence is CASSIGTSGAQYF. DNA for the CDR3: TGTGCCAGTAGTATCGGGACTAGCGGTGCCCAGTACTTC.

This chain's CDR3 is CASSLEGAQYF. In DNA form, the CDR3 reads TGTGCCAGTAGCCTCGAGGGGGCCCAGTACTTC. The V call is TRBV19, the J call TRBJ2-5, with D possibly matching TRBD1 (6 bases). CDR3 length: 11 amino acids. The germline gives CDR1 LNHDA, CDR2 SQIVND (reference sequence). Trimming took off 6 bases at V and 9 bases at J, with 11 bases between the two ends.